Below are 27 T cell receptor beta chains sequenced from a single sample in a study of vaccination and CD4 T cells after COVID-19. No cognate antigen is known for these TCRs. Specified treatment: roughly ten-day PBMC culture with coronavirus spike peptide pools or control peptides (ViraFEST assay). Once obtained from cultured CD4+ T cells, the DNA was sequenced using the Oncomine TCR Beta short-read assay. One entry per CDR3 protein, called by TCRdb with MiXCR from the PCR reads. The sample has more than 20,000 distinct CDR3 sequences; around 48% are singletons. The sequenced sample consisted of CD4+ T cells from blood, cultured in vitro. The receptors originated from a human donor who had recovered from COVID-19.

This clonotype appeared a few times. V is TRBV6-5 and J is TRBJ1-2, with 7 bases identical to TRBD1. The trim removed 0 bases at V and 3 bases at J, leaving 4 bases unmatched. This CDR3 is built from 15 residues. CDR1 is MNHEY and CDR2 is SVGAGI in the germline V gene. The CDR3 is CASSYSRQGHYGYTF. The CDR3 DNA follows: TGTGCCAGCAGTTACTCGAGACAGGGACACTATGGCTACACCTTC.

The chain uses TRBV7-2 and TRBJ1-5, with D possibly being TRBD1 (6 bases). This CDR3 is built from 14 residues. The germline V gene has CDR1 SGHTA and CDR2 FQGNSA. Trimming pared 6 bases from V and 1 base from J, leaving 10 bases between. This chain's CDR3 is CASSNQGSNQPQHF. The DNA of the CDR3 is TGTGCCAGCAGTAATCAGGGGAGCAATCAGCCCCAGCATTTT.

The chain is built from TRBV7-9 and TRBJ1-6, with 9 bases identical to TRBD1. Trimming at V came to 1 base and at J to 8 bases, leaving 3 bases not matched to a gene. The CDR3 runs 15 residues. The germline V gene has CDR1 SEHNR and CDR2 FQNEAQ (reference sequence). For the CDR3, the DNA is TGTGCCAGCAGCTTAGAGACAGGGGGGGATTCACCCCTCCACTTT. It specifies CASSLETGGDSPLHF.

The chain has TRBV4-1 and TRBJ1-1; maybe TRBD1 (6 bases). The ends were cut back, 1 base at V and 0 bases at J, with 18 bases in the middle. The CDR3 is made up of 18 amino acids. Germline CDR1 is MGHRA and CDR2 is YSYEKL. The CDR3 region has the DNA TGCGCCAGCAGCCAAGGCTCAGGGGCTTTTGGGATGAACACTGAAGCTTTCTTT. Translation: CASSQGSGAFGMNTEAFF.

The rearrangement joins TRBV20-1 to TRBJ2-5; 8 nucleotides agree with TRBD2. The CDR3 runs 14 residues. V gave up 6 bases and J gave up 5 bases; unmatched junction bases: 11. From germline, CDR1 is DFQATT and CDR2 SNEGSKA (reference sequence). CDR3: CSARRAGAQETQYF. The CDR3 DNA is TGCAGTGCCCGGCGAGCGGGAGCTCAGGAGACCCAGTACTTC.

In its sample, this clonotype was seen a few times. V gene TRBV5-4 combines with J gene TRBJ2-7; 14 bases are shared with TRBD2. J lost 3 bases, V lost 4 bases, and 6 bases had no gene match. The CDR3 has 16 residues. Germline CDR1 SGHNT, CDR2 YYREEE (reference sequence). The CDR3 reads CASSLGLAGANYEQYF. As DNA, the CDR3 is TGTGCCAGCAGCCTGGGACTAGCGGGAGCCAACTACGAGCAGTACTTC.

This clonotype was detected only a few times. The DNA for the CDR3 is TGTGCCATCAGTCAGCAGGGAAATCAGCCCCAGCATTTT. Translating it yields CAISQQGNQPQHF. This sequence joins TRBV10-3 and TRBJ1-5, with D possibly being TRBD1 (5 bases). Trimming shortened V by 5 bases and J by 4 bases, and 9 bases separated the two germline ends. Germline lookup yields CDR1 ENHRY and CDR2 SYGVKD. The CDR3 spans 13 residues.

This clonotype was detected a few times. The V gene is TRBV28, the J gene TRBJ2-7; D gene uncertain. Per germline, CDR1 MDHEN and CDR2 SYDVKM. The V end lost 4 bases, the J end lost 1 base, and 14 bases lay between the germline ends. The CDR3 has 15 amino acids. CDR3 residues: CASSSNMGISYEQYF. CDR3 nucleotides: TGTGCCAGCAGTTCCAATATGGGGATATCCTACGAGCAGTACTTC.

V is TRBV10-1 and J is TRBJ2-5; no firm D call. CDR1 WNHNN and CDR2 SYGVQD come from the germline V gene (reference sequence). Trimming cost V 4 bases and J 4 bases, with 10 bases left between them. The CDR3 consists of 13 residues. CDR3 nucleotides: TGCGCCAGCAGTGGACTGGGCCGAGAGACCCAGTACTTC. Translation gives CASSGLGRETQYF.

The chain is built from TRBV2 and TRBJ1-6, with 9 bases identical to TRBD1. Germline V CDR1 and CDR2: SNHLY, FYNNEI. The CDR3 consists of 14 residues. V dropped 4 bases and J dropped 7; count of bases not matched to a gene: 2. CDR3 amino acids: CASSGTGANSPLHF. The CDR3 nucleotides read TGTGCCAGCAGTGGGACAGGGGCCAATTCACCCCTCCACTTT.

In DNA, the CDR3 is TGTGCCAGCAAGACACTTAACATGAACACTGAAGCTTTCTTT. Protein sequence: CASKTLNMNTEAFF. The chain uses TRBV28 and TRBJ1-1; D is unclear. The V gene's germline CDR1 is MDHEN and CDR2 SYDVKM. The CDR3 spans 14 residues. The V end lost 7 bases, the J end lost 0 bases, and 12 bases lay between the germline ends.

This clonotype was counted a few times. The genes are TRBV7-8 and TRBJ1-5; TRBD1 matches 7 bases. The junction had 17 bases not matched to a gene; V was cut back by 3 bases and J by 3 bases. The V gene's germline CDR1 is SGHVS and CDR2 FQNEAQ. CDR3 size: 19 residues. The CDR3 spells CASSFLFRQGFPFNQPQHF. The CDR3 nucleotides read TGTGCCAGCAGCTTCCTCTTCCGACAGGGATTTCCGTTCAATCAGCCCCAGCATTTT.

The chain carries TRBV7-2 and TRBJ1-6; 9 nucleotides line up with TRBD1. The J segment lost 9 bases and the V segment lost 6 bases, leaving 3 bases of the junction unmatched. The CDR3 loop spans 13 amino acids. The germline gives CDR1 SGHTA, CDR2 FQGNSA. For the CDR3, the DNA is TGTGCCAGCAGTTGGGACAGGGCTTCACCCCTCCACTTT. Its translation: CASSWDRASPLHF.

This chain connects TRBV20-1 to TRBJ2-2; D ambiguous. Trimming took off 3 bases at V and 3 bases at J, with 8 bases between the two ends. CDR3 length: 13 amino acids. Germline-derived CDR1 and CDR2 are DFQATT and SNEGSKA (reference sequence). As DNA, the CDR3 is TGCAGTGCTAGTCCTGGGTACACCGGGGAGCTGTTTTTT. Residues: CSASPGYTGELFF.

This chain's CDR3 is CATGAPDGYTF. CDR3 DNA: TGTGCCACCGGGGCTCCCGACGGCTACACCTTC. J is TRBJ1-2 and V is TRBV6-1; the D gene is possibly TRBD1 (5 bases). The CDR3 is 11 amino acids. Germline V gives CDR1 MNHNS, CDR2 SASEGT. The V gene lost 10 bases and the J gene lost 8 bases, with 14 bases spanning the gap.

V is TRBV19 and J is TRBJ1-5; D is possibly TRBD1 (6 bases). The V end lost 9 bases, the J end lost 0 bases, and 18 bases lay between the germline ends. The length of the CDR3 is 16 residues. From germline, CDR1 is LNHDA and CDR2 SQIVND (reference sequence). DNA of the CDR3: TGTGCCAGCCGGGACACAATCCGATATAGCAATCAGCCCCAGCATTTT. It is translated as CASRDTIRYSNQPQHF. Using reference TRBV19 and TRBJ1-5 for the parts outside the CDR3, the full variable domain is DGGITQSPKYLFRKEGQNVTLSCEQNLNHDAMYWYRQDPGQGLRLIYYSQIVNDFQKGDIAEGYSVSREKKESFPLTVTSAQKNPTAFYLCASRDTIRYSNQPQHFGDGTRLSIL.

This chain joins TRBV20-1 and TRBJ2-1, with 13 bases that match TRBD2. The CDR3 length is 13 residues. Per the germline V gene, CDR1 is DFQATT and CDR2 is SNEGSKA (reference sequence). V dropped 5 bases and J dropped 9; count of bases not matched to a gene: 4. The CDR3 loop reads CSARLAGGGEQFF. The CDR3 coding sequence is TGCAGTGCTCGACTAGCGGGGGGAGGTGAGCAGTTCTTC.

This clonotype came up a few times. The rearrangement joins TRBV20-1 to TRBJ1-6; 9 bases are a match to TRBD1. Germline CDR1 and CDR2: DFQATT and SNEGSKA (reference sequence). The CDR3 consists of 15 residues. Unmatched junction bases numbered 5, after V lost 3 bases and J lost 5 bases. The DNA for the CDR3 is TGCAGTGCTAGGGCCGACAGGGGGGATAATTCACCCCTCCACTTT. Translating it yields CSARADRGDNSPLHF.

The rearrangement uses TRBV6-2 or TRBV6-3 and TRBJ1-1, with 7 bases aligning to TRBD1. The CDR3 length is 14 residues. V was clipped by 10 bases and J by 5 bases; unmatched bases: 13. CDR1 MNHEY and CDR2 SVGEGT come from the germline V gene. CDR3 coding DNA: TGTGCCATCTCCCCAGGGGGAGTACGGACTGAAGCTTTCTTT. It is translated as CAISPGGVRTEAFF.

This chain joins TRBV6-1 and TRBJ2-7; 11 bases align to TRBD2. The J segment lost 1 base and the V segment lost 6 bases, leaving 2 bases of the junction unmatched. This CDR3 region has 14 residues. CDR1 is MNHNS, CDR2 SASEGT, per germline. CDR3 loop: CASSRLAGSYEQYF. The CDR3 coding sequence is TGTGCCAGCAGCAGACTAGCGGGATCCTACGAGCAGTACTTC.

The chain employs TRBV24-1 and TRBJ1-5; no clear D. This CDR3 has 14 residues. V was cut by 3 bases and J by 4 bases, with 9 bases left in between. The V gene's germline CDR1 is KGHDR and CDR2 SFDVKD. CDR3 DNA sequence: TGTGCCACCAGTGATGGCGGGTCAAATCAGCCCCAGCATTTT. Its translation is CATSDGGSNQPQHF.

The J gene is TRBJ1-2, the V gene TRBV28; TRBD1 matches at 11 bases. CDR3 length equals 14 residues. With 11 bases clipped from V and 2 bases from J, the junction kept 7 bases outside the gene matches. The germline V gene has CDR1 MDHEN and CDR2 SYDVKM. The CDR3 region has the DNA TGTGCCGCGACCGGGACAGGGGGAAACTATGGCTACACCTTC. The encoded protein is CAATGTGGNYGYTF.

There are a few counts of this clonotype. The chain recombines TRBV6-1 with TRBJ1-5; no reliable D call. Trimming pared 6 bases from V and 0 bases from J, leaving 6 bases between. CDR1 and CDR2 (germline): MNHNS, SASEGT. The CDR3 runs 13 residues. In nucleotides, the CDR3 is TGTGCCAGCAGAAGGGATAGCAATCAGCCCCAGCATTTT. The encoded protein is CASRRDSNQPQHF.

This clonotype was seen a few times. V gene TRBV6-1 combines with J gene TRBJ1-5, with 12 bases matching TRBD1. CDR1 and CDR2 from the germline V gene are MNHNS and SASEGT. After removal of 2 bases from V and 6 bases from J, the junction contained 8 bases not matched to a gene. The CDR3 covers 17 residues. The CDR3 coding sequence is TGTGCCAGCAGTGAAAATGGCTTGGGACAGGGGGCTCAGCCCCAGCATTTT. Translated: CASSENGLGQGAQPQHF.

The chain carries TRBV6-1 and TRBJ1-2, with D hard to call. The V end lost 1 base, the J end lost 0 bases, and 6 bases lay between the germline ends. The CDR3 extends over 14 amino acids. Germline CDR1 is MNHNS and CDR2 is SASEGT. The CDR3, as DNA: TGTGCCAGCAGTGAAGGCCCCGCTAACTATGGCTACACCTTC. Amino acids: CASSEGPANYGYTF.

The chain links TRBV19 to TRBJ2-3; the D is unclear. CDR1 is LNHDA, CDR2 SQIVND, per germline (reference sequence). The CDR3 covers 16 residues. Trimming took 3 bases from V and 2 from J, leaving 15 bases between them. DNA for the CDR3: TGTGCCAGTAGTATCGGTCCTACGACCCCCACAGATACGCAGTATTTT. Its translation: CASSIGPTTPTDTQYF. Supplemented by reference TRBV19 and TRBJ2-3, the full variable domain reads DGGITQSPKYLFRKEGQNVTLSCEQNLNHDAMYWYRQDPGQGLRLIYYSQIVNDFQKGDIAEGYSVSREKKESFPLTVTSAQKNPTAFYLCASSIGPTTPTDTQYFGPGTRLTVL.

V is TRBV5-1 and J is TRBJ1-2; tentative D call: TRBD1 (5 bases). CDR3 length: 14 residues. Germline values: CDR1 SGHRS, CDR2 YFSETQ. Trimming pared 0 bases from V and 13 bases from J, leaving 19 bases between. The CDR3 bases are TGCGCCAGCAGCTTGGTGGCACCATGGGACGGAGCCACCTTC. This translates into CASSLVAPWDGATF. The full variable domain, with the rest looked up from reference TRBV5-1 and TRBJ1-2, is KAGVTQTPRYLIKTRGQQVTLSCSPISGHRSVSWYQQTPGQGLQFLFEYFSETQRNKGNFPGRFSGRQFSNSRSEMNVSTLELGDSALYLCASSLVAPWDGATFGSGTRLTVV.